Listed below are T cell receptor beta chains from one sample, sequenced in a study of regulatory T cells in long-lasting Graves disease. TCRdb recomputed calls from the multiplex PCR reads with MiXCR, one row per CDR3 protein. The sample carries approximately 230,000 distinct CDR3 sequences, approximately 20% recorded once. Sequences were derived from peripheral blood mononuclear cells (PBMCs), sampled at new diagnosis, from a patient treated with antithyroid drugs. The source is a female donor with Graves disease. The CDR3 runs from the conserved cysteine through the conserved F or W. Fields, in order: V gene, J gene, D gene, clone size, CDR3 DNA, CDR3 protein. A D gene is named only where the DNA matches it firmly. The size entry is marked missing in some rows and otherwise reads once, few, many or a size class.

TRBV11-2	TRBJ2-3	.	.	TGTGCCAGCAGCTTAGCCCTAGTTGCAGATACGCAGTATTTT	CASSLALVADTQYF
TRBV24-1	TRBJ2-1	TRBD2	.	TGTGCCACCAGTGATTTGGCTAGCGGCAATGAGCAGTTCTTC	CATSDLASGNEQFF
TRBV19	TRBJ1-5	TRBD1	many	TGTGCCAGTAGTATAGGACAGGGGTTCAATCAGCCCCAGCATTTT	CASSIGQGFNQPQHF
TRBV3-1	TRBJ2-1	.	many	TGTGCCAGCAGCCCTCGGGGCTCCTACAATGAGCAGTTCTTC	CASSPRGSYNEQFF
TRBV12-3/TRBV12-4	TRBJ2-3	TRBD1	many	TGTGCCAGCAGTTACTTCCGGGACAGCCCTCGTGATACGCAGTATTTT	CASSYFRDSPRDTQYF
TRBV24-1	TRBJ1-2	.	few	TGTGCCACCAGTGGTGACAGATCTAACTATGGCTACACCTTC	CATSGDRSNYGYTF
TRBV7-2	TRBJ2-1	.	many	TGTGCCAGCAGCTTGACGACGGCGTACAATGAGCAGTTCTTC	CASSLTTAYNEQFF
TRBV11-2	TRBJ2-3	TRBD2	many	TGTGCCAGCAGCTGGGATAGCGGGAGGGCCTCAGATACGCAGTATTTT	CASSWDSGRASDTQYF
TRBV4-3	TRBJ1-2	TRBD1	many	TGCGCCAGCAGCCAAGATAGGGGACAGGGGTTTGGCTACACCTTC	CASSQDRGQGFGYTF
TRBV7-9	TRBJ2-2	TRBD2	few	TGTGCCATTGAAGCGGGGCCAAACACCGGGGAGCTGTTTTTT	CAIEAGPNTGELFF
TRBV12-3/TRBV12-4	TRBJ1-2	.	.	TGTGCCAGCAGTTTGGGGCTCGGGACAAGCTATGGCTACACCTTC	CASSLGLGTSYGYTF
TRBV6-1	TRBJ2-7	.	many	TGTGCCAGCACCAACTCCTACGAGCAGTACTTC	CASTNSYEQYF
TRBV11-2	TRBJ2-7	TRBD2	many	TGTGCCAGCAGCAGGCTCGGGACGGGGGGCTCCTACGAGCAGTACTTC	CASSRLGTGGSYEQYF
TRBV2	TRBJ2-2	.	many	TGTGCCAGCAGTGAATTTGGGGGTACGAACACCGGGGAGCTGTTTTTT	CASSEFGGTNTGELFF
TRBV10-3	TRBJ2-1	.	.	TGTGCCATCAGTGACCCTAGTCGGAATGAGCAGTTCTTC	CAISDPSRNEQFF
TRBV2	TRBJ1-1	TRBD1	.	TGTGCCAGCACCATCCGGGACAGGAACACTGAAGCTTTCTTT	CASTIRDRNTEAFF
TRBV2	TRBJ2-3	TRBD2	many	TGTGCCAGCAGTGGGGCGACGGGAGGTAACACAGATACGCAGTATTTT	CASSGATGGNTDTQYF
TRBV20-1	TRBJ2-1	.	many	TGCAGTGGACAGAGCAGCTCCTACAATGAGCAGTTCTTC	CSGQSSSYNEQFF
TRBV19	TRBJ1-2	.	many	TGTGCCAGTAGTATGACAGGCCGGAACTATGGCTACACCTTC	CASSMTGRNYGYTF
TRBV2	TRBJ2-3	.	many	TGTGCCAGCAGTGGGAAGAGGTATAGCACAGATACGCAGTATTTT	CASSGKRYSTDTQYF
TRBV6-1	TRBJ2-5	.	many	TGTGCCAGCAGGAACAACCCCGGGGAGACCCAGTACTTC	CASRNNPGETQYF
TRBV2	TRBJ2-3	TRBD2	many	TGTGCCAGCAGTGGGACTAGCGTTAGCACAGATACGCAGTATTTT	CASSGTSVSTDTQYF
TRBV20-1	TRBJ1-1	TRBD1	many	TGCAGTGCTAGAACAGGGGGCCGAGAAGCTTTCTTT	CSARTGGREAFF
TRBV2	TRBJ2-3	.	many	TGTGCCAGCAGGGACATAATTAGCACAGATACGCAGTATTTT	CASRDIISTDTQYF
TRBV7-3	TRBJ2-1	.	few	TGTGCCAGCAGCTTTTCAGAATACAATGAGCAGTTCTTC	CASSFSEYNEQFF
TRBV5-8	TRBJ2-7	TRBD1	few	TGTGCCAGCAGCTCGTTGGGACAGGGTTACGAGCAGTACTTC	CASSSLGQGYEQYF
TRBV2	TRBJ2-3	TRBD1	many	TGTGCCAGCAAGAGGGACAGGGGCACAGATACGCAGTATTTT	CASKRDRGTDTQYF
TRBV30	TRBJ1-5	.	many	TGTGCCTGGAGTGTGGAAGGGACCGTCTATAAGGTGCCCCAGCATTTT	CAWSVEGTVYKVPQHF
TRBV7-2	TRBJ2-1	TRBD2	many	TGTGCCAGCAGCCCCCGGACTAGCGGGACCTACAATGAGCAGTTCTTC	CASSPRTSGTYNEQFF
TRBV20-1	TRBJ2-1	TRBD1	many	TGCAGTGCTAGACACGAGGGGACAGGGAGGGATGAGCAGTTCTTC	CSARHEGTGRDEQFF
TRBV20-1	TRBJ2-5	.	many	TGCAGTGCTAGGGGAACTAGCCCGGGGGAGACCCAGTACTTC	CSARGTSPGETQYF
TRBV12-3/TRBV12-4	TRBJ2-4	.	.	TGTGCCAGCAGTTTTCAGGGGGGAAACATTCAGTACTTC	CASSFQGGNIQYF
TRBV29-1	TRBJ2-7	.	many	TGCAGCGTTTCCGGGACCCCCCTGGAGGAGCAGTACTTC	CSVSGTPLEEQYF
TRBV27	TRBJ1-4	.	many	TGTGCCAGCACCCGCTCAGCAGGGTTTGGTGAAAAACTGTTTTTT	CASTRSAGFGEKLFF
TRBV29-1	TRBJ1-3	.	many	TGCAGCGTTGAAGATCCGGGCTCTGGAAACACCATATATTTT	CSVEDPGSGNTIYF
TRBV20-1	TRBJ2-3	.	many	TGCAGTGCTAGACCCTCAGGACCCGCGTCGGCGCAGTATTTT	CSARPSGPASAQYF
TRBV7-8	TRBJ2-2	.	many	TGTGCCAGCGGTATTACTCCCGGGGAGCTGTTTTTT	CASGITPGELFF
TRBV11-2	TRBJ2-1	.	many	TGTGCCAGCAGCGAGTACAGGATCTACAATGAGCAGTTCTTC	CASSEYRIYNEQFF
TRBV18	TRBJ1-3	.	many	TGTGCCAGCTCAGGAGGAGGAAACACCATATATTTT	CASSGGGNTIYF
TRBV7-9	TRBJ1-3	.	many	TGTGCCAGCAGCACGACAGAAGCTGGAAACACCATATATTTT	CASSTTEAGNTIYF
TRBV2	TRBJ2-3	.	many	TGTGCCAGCAGTGAGGGTCTTAGCACAGATACGCAGTATTTT	CASSEGLSTDTQYF
TRBV20-1	TRBJ2-7	.	many	TGCAGTGCTAGAATGGGCTACGAGCAGTACTTC	CSARMGYEQYF
TRBV6-2/TRBV6-3	TRBJ2-3	TRBD2	.	TGTGCCAGCAGGGGACTAGCGGGAGTGTCGCAGTATTTT	CASRGLAGVSQYF